This T cell receptor beta chain is drawn from a study of T-cell reconstitution after alpha-beta-depleted transplantation in children. This clonotype turned up a few times. A TCRbeta library incorporating unique molecular identifiers was prepared. TCRdb analysed the PCR reads with MiXCR anew, one entry per CDR3 protein. The sample consists of about 640,000 distinct CDR3 sequences, around a sixth of them appearing once. Trimming pared 6 bases from V and 2 bases from J, leaving 14 bases between. This CDR3 is 14 amino acids long. The germline CDR1 and CDR2 sequences are SGHRS and YFSETQ. The chain joins TRBV5-1 to TRBJ1-2; weak D call: TRBD1 (5 bases). This receptor was identified in a human donor who donated a stem cell graft to a child with acute myeloid leukemia. Material: PBMCs from the stem cell graft donor, obtained from the stem cell graft. CDR3: CASTPGTANYGYTF. The CDR3 DNA sequence: TGCGCCAGCACCCCCGGGACCGCAAACTATGGCTACACCTTC.